This T cell receptor beta chain was sequenced during a study of T cells in Graves' hyperthyroidism and ophthalmopathy. The table lists this clonotype with many counts. As yet, its antigen is unknown. Researchers amplified the TCR beta CDR3 regions from RNA transcripts. HTBI primers drove first-round RT-PCR of the TCR CDR3. TCRdb reprocessed the multiplex PCR reads via MiXCR and lists one record per CDR3 protein. There are about 420,000 distinct CDR3 sequences in the sample; roughly 13% occur only once, and 5.3% lies in the top ten. Trimming shortened V by 2 bases and J by 2 bases, and 10 bases separated the two germline ends. Germline V CDR1 and CDR2: MNHNY, SVGAGI (reference sequence). The CDR3 length is 15 residues. It was uncontrolled infection, other autoimmune disease, pregnancy or lactation that excluded patients. Regarding the study as a whole: A model of 13 V-J pairs discriminated ophthalmopathy from stable hyperthyroidism. Appearing also in blood were most of the thyroid clonotypes expanded above 0.001. Ophthalmopathy was model-predicted a median approximately 6.4 months pre-onset.

The chain joins TRBV6-6 to TRBJ1-5; D gene ambiguous. The origin of this receptor is a woman aged 18-30 years with Graves' hyperthyroidism. The sequenced material came from blood. The CDR3 DNA sequence: TGTGCCAGCAGTTACACCTGGCAGGGCAATCAGCCCCAGCATTTT. This codes for CASSYTWQGNQPQHF.